Below are 8 T cell receptor beta chains sequenced from a single sample in a study of cytomegalovirus exposure and HLA in healthy donors. Sequenced by immunoSEQ multiplex PCR; TCRdb stores in-frame clones only, minus some. This sample carries 150,000 to 200,000 clones, 84% of them seen once, and the ten largest clones take about a tenth. Sequences were obtained from PBMCs. These receptors originate from a man between 25 and 39 years old in good health and CMV-seropositive.

The chain uses TRBV5-1 and TRBJ2-2, with a possible D match to TRBD2 (5 bases). Trimming removed 2 bases from V and 0 bases from J, with 8 bases in between. Germline V gene data show CDR1 as SGHRS and CDR2 as YFSETQ. CDR3 length: 15 amino acids. As DNA, the CDR3 is TGCGCCAGCAGCTTACGGGATACGAACACCGGGGAGCTGTTTTTT. Protein: CASSLRDTNTGELFF.

The rearrangement links TRBV7-8 to TRBJ2-7; 7 bases are shared with TRBD2. The CDR3 spans 16 residues. V shed 5 bases, J shed 3 bases, and the junction held 13 bases outside the gene matches. Germline V lookup: CDR1 SGHVS, CDR2 FQNEAQ. The CDR3: CASSASPMGGGYEQYF. Written as DNA, the CDR3 is TGTGCCAGCAGCGCCTCACCTATGGGCGGGGGCTACGAGCAGTACTTC.

The V and J genes are TRBV5-1 and TRBJ2-5, with 8 bases lining up with TRBD2. CDR3 length: 17 amino acids. Germline V gives CDR1 SGHRS, CDR2 YFSETQ. With 0 bases clipped from V and 4 bases from J, the junction kept 11 bases outside the gene matches. The CDR3 coding sequence is TGCGCCAGCAGCTTGGTCCAGCGGGGGCCAATGGGAGAGACCCAGTACTTC. It specifies CASSLVQRGPMGETQYF.

The rearrangement uses TRBV6-5 and TRBJ1-1; maybe TRBD1 (6 bases). Germline V gives CDR1 MNHEY, CDR2 SVGAGI. V dropped 7 bases and J dropped 9 bases, with 18 bases sitting between them. The CDR3 spans 13 residues. The CDR3 reads CASTDSRGDKAFF. In DNA, the CDR3 is TGTGCCAGCACCGATTCCAGGGGAGATAAAGCTTTCTTT.

This clone was counted a few times. The chain combines TRBV6-1 with TRBJ2-7; a weak D match, TRBD2 (5 bases). The CDR3 is 11 amino acids. Deletions cut 7 bases from V and 5 bases from J, with 9 bases between. Germline values: CDR1 MNHNS, CDR2 SASEGT. CDR3 DNA: TGTGCCAGCACGGTGGAGGACGAGCAGTACTTC. Translating gives CASTVEDEQYF.

The rearrangement joins TRBV5-1 to TRBJ2-1; 7 positions match TRBD2. This CDR3 region has 15 residues. CDR1 and CDR2 from the germline V gene are SGHRS and YFSETQ. J gave up 0 bases and V 5 bases, and 5 bases lay outside the gene matches. CDR3 residues: CASSGRDPSYNEQFF. CDR3 coding DNA: TGCGCCAGCAGTGGGAGGGACCCCTCCTACAATGAGCAGTTCTTC.

The genes are TRBV2 and TRBJ1-5; D is perhaps TRBD1 (6 bases). Germline assignment: CDR1 SNHLY and CDR2 FYNNEI. V shed 5 bases and J shed 4 bases, with 15 bases lying between them. This CDR3 is built from 15 residues. CDR3 bases: TGTGCCAGCAGTTCTTCCGGACAGCCAAATCAGCCCCAGCATTTT. Protein product: CASSSSGQPNQPQHF. The entire variable domain, with the rest obtained from reference TRBV2 and TRBJ1-5, is as follows: EPEVTQTPSHQVTQMGQEVILRCVPISNHLYFYWYRQILGQKVEFLVSFYNNEISEKSEIFDDQFSVERPDGSNFTLKIRSTKLEDSAMYFCASSSSGQPNQPQHFGDGTRLSIL.

The chain joins TRBV11-2 to TRBJ1-2; D unclear. Trimming left V 7 bases short and J 3 bases short, with 6 bases between. This CDR3 has 11 amino acids. The germline V gene has CDR1 SGHAT and CDR2 FQNNGV. The CDR3 DNA follows: TGTGCCAGCACGAGCTACTATGGCTACACCTTC. Its translation is CASTSYYGYTF.